A single sample is the source of the 18 T cell receptor beta chains below, sequenced in a study of tumor-infiltrating lymphocytes in primary liver carcinoma. Unsorted whole blood supplied the RNA, and germline DNA was extracted too. TCR beta cDNA was reverse-transcribed from around 0.55 ug of total RNA. The reaction used a constant-region primer and ProtoScript II reverse transcriptase. Libraries covering TCR beta were generated through three nested multiplex PCR rounds (using a slightly modified ARM-PCR). PCR rounds one and two used TRBV1-TRBV30 forward primers with a C-beta reverse primer for around 11 cycles each. TCRdb called the multiplex PCR reads again in MiXCR, with one record for every CDR3 protein. This sample has 320,000 or so distinct CDR3 sequences, with less than 75% found just once. Sequences were obtained from peripheral blood. The receptor set was obtained from a middle-aged man with primary liver carcinoma and hepatitis B virus infection.

The rearrangement joins TRBV18 to TRBJ1-1; 7 bases map to TRBD1. Germline V lookup: CDR1 KGHSH, CDR2 LQKENI. After removal of 3 bases from V and 4 bases from J, the junction contained 14 bases not matched to a gene. The CDR3 covers 17 residues. The CDR3 protein is CASSPSGTAPGGTEAFF. Written as DNA, the CDR3 is TGTGCCAGCTCACCCTCCGGGACAGCTCCGGGGGGCACTGAAGCTTTCTTT.

As concerns this clonotype: This may come from a read error, since a much larger clone is one base off. The rearrangement uses TRBV4-3 and TRBJ1-3; unclear D gene. This CDR3 has 16 amino acids. Trimming took off 0 bases at V and 3 bases at J, with 12 bases between the two ends. Germline CDR1 reads LGHNA; CDR2 reads YSLEER. The CDR3 nucleotides read TGCGCCAGCAGCCAAGATCGAATGGGCCTTGGAAACACCATATATTTT. It is translated as CASSQDRMGLGNTIYF.

Of note for this clonotype: This clone may be a read error of a much larger clone one base away. The chain carries TRBV6-4 and TRBJ2-4, with D possibly TRBD1 on 6 matching bases. V lost 6 bases, J lost 9 bases, and 18 bases lay in between. Germline CDR1 is MRHNA and CDR2 is SNTAGT. The CDR3 loop spans 14 amino acids. In DNA, the CDR3 is TGTGCCAGCAGCCATGACAGGTTCGGCAGCATTCAGTACTTC. Translation gives CASSHDRFGSIQYF.

About this clonotype itself: One end of the junction is discordant with germline, which a read error may explain. The chain joins TRBV11-1 to TRBJ2-3; no definite D call. Per the germline V gene, CDR1 is SGHAT and CDR2 is FQDESV (reference sequence). The CDR3 has 15 residues. The CDR3 DNA is TGTGCTAGCAGTTTGCCGAGAGAGAGCACAGATACGCTGTATTTT. Translated, it gives CASSLPRESTDTLYF.

This clonotype was seen only a few times. The rearrangement links TRBV5-1 to TRBJ1-1, with D unclear. Germline V CDR1 and CDR2: SGHRS, YFSETQ. There are 14 residues in the CDR3. V shed 4 bases and J shed 1 base, with 11 bases lying between them. The CDR3 bases are TGCGCCAGCAGCACAATACAGCGGAACACTGAAGCTTTCTTT. Protein: CASSTIQRNTEAFF.

About this clonotype itself: The germline gene is not matched at one end of the junction; a read error may be the cause. The chain combines TRBV4-2 with TRBJ2-7; tentatively, D is TRBD2 (7 bases). The CDR3 extends over 15 amino acids. The V gene's germline CDR1 is LGHNA and CDR2 YNFKEQ. The CDR3 spells CVSSQDNGRDNEQYF. The CDR3 DNA follows: TGTGTCAGCAGCCAAGATAATGGGAGGGACAACGAGCAGTACTTC.

V gene TRBV7-9 combines with J gene TRBJ2-7; no firm D call. V was pared by 2 bases and J by 4 bases, with 6 bases between. Germline CDR1 is SEHNR and CDR2 is FQNEAQ (reference sequence). This CDR3 comprises 12 residues. CDR3 region: CASSLRLYEQYF. CDR3 coding DNA: TGTGCCAGCAGCTTAAGGCTTTACGAGCAGTACTTC.

This clonotype was found a few times. The chain uses TRBV6-2 or TRBV6-3 and TRBJ2-2, with 8 bases lining up with TRBD1. Germline loops: CDR1 MNHEY, CDR2 SVGEGT. Trimming cost V 6 bases and J 3 bases; bases outside gene matches: 6. The CDR3 is 15 amino acids. The CDR3 protein is CASRTSGGDTGELFF. The CDR3 nucleotides are TGTGCCAGCAGAACATCAGGGGGCGACACCGGGGAGCTGTTTTTT.

Remarks on this clonotype: A much larger clone differs by one base, so this may be a read error. The V gene is TRBV11-1, the J gene TRBJ2-3, with a possible D match to TRBD1 (5 bases). The CDR3 totals 13 residues. The germline V gene encodes CDR1 SGHAT and CDR2 FQDESV (reference sequence). DNA for the CDR3: TGTGCCAGCAGCTTAGCGCCTGACAGTACGCGGTATTTT. Protein sequence: CASSLAPDSTRYF.

Worth noting for this clonotype: A much larger clone lies one base from this, so it may be a read error. The CDR3 DNA reads as TGTGCCAACAGTTACGCGGGGAAGTCCGAGCAGTACTTC. It encodes CANSYAGKSEQYF. This sequence joins TRBV6-5 and TRBJ2-7, with TRBD2 as a possible D gene (6 bases). In germline, CDR1 is MNHEY, CDR2 SVGAGI. The CDR3 extends over 13 amino acids.

The rearrangement uses TRBV5-1 and TRBJ2-7; tentatively, D is TRBD2 (5 bases). Germline V gene data show CDR1 as SGHRS and CDR2 as YFSETQ. V dropped 0 bases and J dropped 0 bases, with 13 bases sitting between them. The CDR3 covers 16 residues. CDR3 sequence (DNA): TGCGCCAGCAGCTTGGTGGACTGGAAAAGCTCCTACGAGCAGTACTTC. Translation gives CASSLVDWKSSYEQYF.

Comments on this clonotype: At one of its ends the junction is not consistent with the germline gene, which may arise from a read error. The CDR3 reads CASSQGVSGSSYERYF. The CDR3 coding sequence is TGCGCCAGCAGCCAAGGGGTTAGCGGGAGCTCCTACGAGCGGTACTTC. V usage is TRBV4-1 and J usage is TRBJ2-7; 9 bases line up with TRBD2. Germline loops: CDR1 MGHRA, CDR2 YSYEKL. The CDR3 covers 16 residues.

This clonotype has at least ten counts. The chain has TRBV12-3 or TRBV12-4 and TRBJ2-3; the D gene is possibly TRBD2 (6 bases). The CDR3 contains 15 residues. The germline V and J ends were trimmed by 2 bases and 0 bases, with 9 bases remaining between them. CDR3: CASSLSGVSTDTQYF. CDR3 DNA sequence: TGTGCCAGCAGTTTATCGGGGGTGAGCACAGATACGCAGTATTTT.

Concerning this clonotype itself: One end of the junction fails to match germline, which may point to a read error. The V and J genes are TRBV29-1 and TRBJ2-1; weak D call: TRBD2 (6 bases). Germline values: CDR1 SQVTM, CDR2 ANQGSEA. The CDR3 consists of 13 residues. The CDR3 nucleotides are TGCAGCGCCGGGGGTCACTCCTACAATAAGCACTTCTTC. It codes for CSAGGHSYNKHFF.

Of note for this clonotype: A read error may produce the germline difference seen at one junction end. The gene calls are TRBV11-2 and TRBJ2-3, with D unresolved. CDR1 and CDR2 (germline): SGHAT, FQNNGV. This CDR3 has 17 amino acids. The CDR3 DNA sequence: TGTGCCAGCAGTGCCCGGGTCCAAGAACACCTCACAGATGCGCAGTATTTT. Protein product: CASSARVQEHLTDAQYF.

This chain uses TRBV10-2 with TRBJ2-1; 7 nucleotides agree with TRBD2. CDR1 WSHSY and CDR2 SAAADI come from the germline V gene. Trimming removed 6 bases from V and 7 bases from J; junction bases left unmatched: 9. CDR3 size: 14 residues. CDR3 loop: CASRLVGGPNEQFF. The CDR3 bases are TGCGCCAGCAGACTAGTGGGAGGGCCAAATGAGCAGTTCTTC.

In this sample, this clonotype turned up many times. The chain uses TRBV11-1 and TRBJ1-1; TRBD1 aligns across 8 bases. This CDR3 has 16 residues. Germline V CDR1 and CDR2: SGHAT, FQDESV (reference sequence). J lost 3 bases, V lost 5 bases, and 11 bases had no gene match. The CDR3 sequence is CASSLGTGLGHTEAFF. The DNA of the CDR3 is TGTGCCAGCAGCCTCGGGACAGGATTGGGTCACACTGAAGCTTTCTTT.

This clonotype turned up a few times. The CDR3 does not close with the conserved phenylalanine or tryptophan, likely indicating a read error. This chain uses TRBV10-3 with TRBJ2-5, with no clear D. V gave up 6 bases and J gave up 3 bases, with 8 bases separating them. Germline values: CDR1 ENHRY, CDR2 SYGVKD. There are 12 residues in the CDR3. For the CDR3, the DNA is TGTGCCATCAGCCCCACCGAAGAGACCCAGTACTCC. Amino acids: CAISPTEETQYS.